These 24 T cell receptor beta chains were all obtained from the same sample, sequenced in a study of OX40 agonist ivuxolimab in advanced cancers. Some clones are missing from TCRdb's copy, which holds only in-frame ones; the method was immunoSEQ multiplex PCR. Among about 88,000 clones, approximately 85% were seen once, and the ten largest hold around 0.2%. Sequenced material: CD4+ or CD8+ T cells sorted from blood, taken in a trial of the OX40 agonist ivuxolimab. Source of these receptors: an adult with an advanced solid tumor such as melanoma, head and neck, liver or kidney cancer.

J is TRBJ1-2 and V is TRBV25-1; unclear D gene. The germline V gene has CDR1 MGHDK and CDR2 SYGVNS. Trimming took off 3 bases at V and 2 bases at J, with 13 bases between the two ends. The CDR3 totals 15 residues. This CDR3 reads CASSEAGPYNYGYTF. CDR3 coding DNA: TGTGCCAGCAGTGAGGCAGGACCCTACAACTATGGCTACACCTTC.

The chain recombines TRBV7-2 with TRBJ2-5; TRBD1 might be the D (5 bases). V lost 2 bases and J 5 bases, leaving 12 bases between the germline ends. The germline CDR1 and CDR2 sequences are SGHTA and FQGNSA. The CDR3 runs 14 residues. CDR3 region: CASSLRQGSETQYF. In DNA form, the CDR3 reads TGTGCCAGCAGCTTACGGCAGGGAAGCGAGACCCAGTACTTC. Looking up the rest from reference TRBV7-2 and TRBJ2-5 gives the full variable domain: GAGVSQSPSNKVTEKGKDVELRCDPISGHTALYWYRQSLGQGLEFLIYFQGNSAPDKSGLPSDRFSAERTGGSVSTLTIQRTQQEDSAVYLCASSLRQGSETQYFGPGTRLLVL.

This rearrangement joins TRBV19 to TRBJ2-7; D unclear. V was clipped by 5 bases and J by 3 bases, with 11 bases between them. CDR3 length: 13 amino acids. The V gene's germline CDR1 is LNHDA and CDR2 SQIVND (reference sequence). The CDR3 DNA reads TGTGCCAGTAGTCTAGGGATTCACTACGAGCAGTACTTC. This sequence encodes CASSLGIHYEQYF.

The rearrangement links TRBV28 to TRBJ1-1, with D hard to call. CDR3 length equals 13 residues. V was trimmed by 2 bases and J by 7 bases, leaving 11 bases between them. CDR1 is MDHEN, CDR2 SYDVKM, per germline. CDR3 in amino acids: CASSLLVQVEAFF. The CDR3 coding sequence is TGTGCCAGCAGTTTACTGGTGCAGGTTGAAGCTTTCTTT.

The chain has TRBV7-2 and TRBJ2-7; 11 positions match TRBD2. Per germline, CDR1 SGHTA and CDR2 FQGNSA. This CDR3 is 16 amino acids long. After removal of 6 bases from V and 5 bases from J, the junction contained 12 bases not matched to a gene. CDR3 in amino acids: CASSPRASGRTDEQYF. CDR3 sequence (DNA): TGTGCCAGCAGTCCACGTGCTAGCGGGAGGACCGACGAGCAGTACTTC.

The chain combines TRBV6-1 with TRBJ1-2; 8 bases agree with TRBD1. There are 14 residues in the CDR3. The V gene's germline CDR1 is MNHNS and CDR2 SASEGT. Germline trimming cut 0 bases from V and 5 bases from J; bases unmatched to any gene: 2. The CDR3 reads CASSEAGQAYGYTF. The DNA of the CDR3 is TGTGCCAGCAGTGAAGCGGGACAGGCTTATGGCTACACCTTC.

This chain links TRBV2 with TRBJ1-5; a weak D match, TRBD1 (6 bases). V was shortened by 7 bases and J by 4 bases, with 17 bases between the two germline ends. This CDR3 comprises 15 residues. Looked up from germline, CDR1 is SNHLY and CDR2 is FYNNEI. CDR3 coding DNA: TGTGCCAGCACTCCCGAGGGGACACCGAATCAGCCCCAGCATTTT. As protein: CASTPEGTPNQPQHF.

For the CDR3, the DNA is TGTGCCAGCAGCTTGAGCGGGATTCTGACCGGGGAGCTGTTTTTT. This gives the protein CASSLSGILTGELFF. V is TRBV5-4 and J is TRBJ2-2; 7 bases line up with TRBD2. The ends lost 1 base at V and 5 bases at J; junction bases unmatched: 5. The CDR3 has 15 residues. Germline V CDR1 and CDR2: SGHNT, YYREEE (reference sequence).

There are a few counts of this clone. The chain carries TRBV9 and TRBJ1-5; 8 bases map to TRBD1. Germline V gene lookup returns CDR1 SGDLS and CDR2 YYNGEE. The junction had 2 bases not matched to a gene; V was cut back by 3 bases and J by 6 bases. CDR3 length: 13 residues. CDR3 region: CASSGQGSQPQHF. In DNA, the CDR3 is TGTGCCAGCAGCGGACAGGGGAGTCAGCCCCAGCATTTT.

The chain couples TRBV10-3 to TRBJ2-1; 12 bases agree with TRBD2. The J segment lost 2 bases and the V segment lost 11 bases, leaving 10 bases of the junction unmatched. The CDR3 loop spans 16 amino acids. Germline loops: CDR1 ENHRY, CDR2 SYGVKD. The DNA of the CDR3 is TGTGCCTTTGGGACTAGCGGGCGACGGACCTACAATGAGCAGTTCTTC. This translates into CAFGTSGRRTYNEQFF.

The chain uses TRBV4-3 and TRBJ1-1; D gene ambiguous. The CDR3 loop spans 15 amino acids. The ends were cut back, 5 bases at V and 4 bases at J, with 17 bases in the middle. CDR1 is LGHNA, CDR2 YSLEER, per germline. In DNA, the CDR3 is TGCGCCAGCAGCTCCTTCCCCTCGCCCTTCACTGAAGCTTTCTTT. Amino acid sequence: CASSSFPSPFTEAFF.

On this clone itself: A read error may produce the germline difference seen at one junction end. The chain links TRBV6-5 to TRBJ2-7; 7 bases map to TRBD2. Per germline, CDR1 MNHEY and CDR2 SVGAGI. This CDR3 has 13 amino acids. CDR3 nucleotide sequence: TGTGCCAGCAGTTCGTCAGCGGGATACGTGCAGTACTTC. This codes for CASSSSAGYVQYF.

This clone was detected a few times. CDR3: CASSFGGTARQETQYF. The CDR3 nucleotides read TGTGCCAGCAGCTTCGGGGGGACAGCCCGCCAAGAGACCCAGTACTTC. The V gene is TRBV11-2, the J gene TRBJ2-5, with D possibly being TRBD1 or TRBD2 (7 bases each). The CDR3 is 16 residues long. The germline V gene has CDR1 SGHAT and CDR2 FQNNGV. Trimming left V 3 bases short and J 1 base short, with 15 bases between.

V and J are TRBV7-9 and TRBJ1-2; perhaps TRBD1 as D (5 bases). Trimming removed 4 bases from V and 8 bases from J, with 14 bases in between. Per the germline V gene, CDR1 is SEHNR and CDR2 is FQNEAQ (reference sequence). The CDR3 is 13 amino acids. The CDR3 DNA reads TGTGCCAGCAGCTCGAGGGACGGCGGAGGCTACACCTTC. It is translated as CASSSRDGGGYTF.

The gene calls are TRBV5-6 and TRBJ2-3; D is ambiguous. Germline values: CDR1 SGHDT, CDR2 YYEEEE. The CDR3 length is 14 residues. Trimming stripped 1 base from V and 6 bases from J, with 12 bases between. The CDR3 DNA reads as TGTGCCAGCAGCTTGAGCCCATTAGGGGATACGCAGTATTTT. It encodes CASSLSPLGDTQYF.

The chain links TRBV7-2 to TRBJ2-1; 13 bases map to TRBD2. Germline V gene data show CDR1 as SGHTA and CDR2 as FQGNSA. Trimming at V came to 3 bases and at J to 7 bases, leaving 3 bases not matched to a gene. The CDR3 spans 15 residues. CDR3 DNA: TGTGCCAGCAGCTTGGGACTAGCGGGGATTAATGAGCAGTTCTTC. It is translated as CASSLGLAGINEQFF.

The CDR3 nucleotides are TGTGCCAGCAGTTCTCCGACTAGCGGGAGCTCCTACAATGAGCAGTTCTTC. Protein product: CASSSPTSGSSYNEQFF. The gene calls are TRBV28 and TRBJ2-1, with 12 bases matching TRBD2. Germline CDR1 MDHEN, CDR2 SYDVKM. This CDR3 is 17 amino acids long. Unmatched junction bases numbered 4, after V lost 4 bases and J lost 0 bases.

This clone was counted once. CDR3 coding DNA: TGCGCCAGCAGCCGCGACCCAAGACAGGGGGGGAACTATGGCTACACCTTC. Protein sequence: CASSRDPRQGGNYGYTF. This chain joins TRBV5-1 and TRBJ1-2, with 9 bases aligning to TRBD1. J lost 2 bases, V lost 4 bases, and 12 bases had no gene match. CDR1 is SGHRS and CDR2 is YFSETQ in the germline V gene. CDR3 length: 17 residues.

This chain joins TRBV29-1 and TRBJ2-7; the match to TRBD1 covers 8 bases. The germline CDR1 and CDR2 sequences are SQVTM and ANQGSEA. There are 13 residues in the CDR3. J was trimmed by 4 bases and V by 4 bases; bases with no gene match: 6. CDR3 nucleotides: TGCAGCGTTGTTAGGACAGGGCGTTACGAGCAGTACTTC. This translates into CSVVRTGRYEQYF.

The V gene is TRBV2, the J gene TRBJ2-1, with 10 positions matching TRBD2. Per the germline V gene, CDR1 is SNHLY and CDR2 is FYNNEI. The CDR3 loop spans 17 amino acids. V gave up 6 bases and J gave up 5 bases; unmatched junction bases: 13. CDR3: CASRSPTGTSADNEQFF. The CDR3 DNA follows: TGTGCCAGCAGGAGTCCGACCGGGACTAGCGCCGACAATGAGCAGTTCTTC.

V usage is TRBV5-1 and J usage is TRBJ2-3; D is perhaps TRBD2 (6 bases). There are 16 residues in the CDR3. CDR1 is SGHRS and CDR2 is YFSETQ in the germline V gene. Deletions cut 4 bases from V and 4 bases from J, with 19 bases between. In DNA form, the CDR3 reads TGCGCCAGCAGCCCCACCGGAACTAGCCTCCCAGATACGCAGTATTTT. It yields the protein CASSPTGTSLPDTQYF.

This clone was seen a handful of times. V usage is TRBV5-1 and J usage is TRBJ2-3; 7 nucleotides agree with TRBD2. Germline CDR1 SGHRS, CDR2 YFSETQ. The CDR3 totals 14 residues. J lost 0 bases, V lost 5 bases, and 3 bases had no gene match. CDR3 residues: CASRPSGSTDTQYF. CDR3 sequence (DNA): TGCGCCAGCAGACCTAGCGGTAGCACAGATACGCAGTATTTT.

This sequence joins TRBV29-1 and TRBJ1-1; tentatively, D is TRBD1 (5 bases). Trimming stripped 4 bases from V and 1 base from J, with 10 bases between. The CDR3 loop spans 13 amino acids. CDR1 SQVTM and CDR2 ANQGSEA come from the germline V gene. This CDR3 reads CSVVGGWNTEAFF. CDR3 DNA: TGCAGCGTTGTCGGGGGGTGGAACACTGAAGCTTTCTTT.

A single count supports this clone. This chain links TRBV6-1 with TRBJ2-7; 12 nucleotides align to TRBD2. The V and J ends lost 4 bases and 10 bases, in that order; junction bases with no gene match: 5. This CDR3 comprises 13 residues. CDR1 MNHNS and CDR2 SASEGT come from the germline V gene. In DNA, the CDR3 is TGTGCCAGCAGTGGGAGACTAGCGGGAGAACAGTACTTC. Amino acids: CASSGRLAGEQYF.